This T cell receptor beta chain was found in a study of early T cells in non-severe SARS-CoV-2 infection. Study summary: Sequencing input comprised bulk RNA from unsorted whole blood; chain pairing was not available. General study results and limits: Anti-spike CD8 responses were favored by VDJdb matching, which missed private and CD4 specificities.

The V and J ends lost 8 bases and 0 bases respectively, with 5 bases between them. CDR1 and CDR2 from the germline V gene are MDHEN and SYDVKM. This CDR3 is 11 amino acids long. Individually, cDNA molecules had unique molecular identifiers attached to them. TCRdb passed the 5' RACE reads through MiXCR, listing each CDR3 protein once. The profile shows approximately 48,000 distinct CDR3 sequences, about 9.3% of them singletons. This clonotype came up many times. No antigen is known for it. V and J are TRBV28 and TRBJ2-7, with D uncertain. Sequencing was done on a sample of whole blood. This sequence originates from an adult who was a healthcare worker with PCR-confirmed SARS-CoV-2 infection or an uninfected control (not recorded which). The chain's CDR3 is CASFSSYEQYF. CDR3 nucleotides: TGTGCCAGCTTTAGCTCCTACGAGCAGTACTTC.